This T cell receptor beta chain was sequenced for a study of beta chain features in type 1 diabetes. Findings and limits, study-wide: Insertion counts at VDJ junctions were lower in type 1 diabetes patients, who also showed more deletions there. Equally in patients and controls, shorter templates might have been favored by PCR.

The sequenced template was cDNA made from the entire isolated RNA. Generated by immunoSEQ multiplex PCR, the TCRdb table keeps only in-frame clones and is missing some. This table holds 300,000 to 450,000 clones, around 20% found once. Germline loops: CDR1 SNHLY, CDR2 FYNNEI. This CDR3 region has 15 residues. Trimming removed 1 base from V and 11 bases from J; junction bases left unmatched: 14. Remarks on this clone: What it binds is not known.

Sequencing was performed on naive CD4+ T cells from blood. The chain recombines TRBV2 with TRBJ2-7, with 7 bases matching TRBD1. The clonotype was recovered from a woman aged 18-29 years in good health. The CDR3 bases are TGTGCCAGCAGTGAAGATTGGGGACAGCTTACCTACGAGTACTTC. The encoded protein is CASSEDWGQLTYEYF.